This T cell receptor beta chain emerged from a study of cytomegalovirus exposure and HLA in healthy donors. This CDR3 is 15 amino acids long. The J segment lost 0 bases and the V segment lost 2 bases, leaving 2 bases of the junction unmatched. The germline V gene has CDR1 WNHNN and CDR2 SYGVQD (reference sequence). PCR used 60 Vbeta primers and 13 Jbeta primers. The protocol was immunoSEQ multiplex PCR, while the TCRdb copy is restricted to in-frame clones and leaves out a portion. This sample has about 270,000 clones, with roughly two thirds found just once. This sequence originates from a female donor in good health and CMV-seronegative. The sequenced sample consisted of PBMCs. The V gene is TRBV10-1, the J gene TRBJ2-5; 8 positions agree with TRBD2. In nucleotides, the CDR3 is TGCGCCAGCAGTGAGGCTAGCGGGTACCAAGAGACCCAGTACTTC. Translated: CASSEASGYQETQYF.